This TCR beta chain stems from a study of control samples from healthy donors and cancer patients. Clones were read by immunoSEQ multiplex PCR, and TCRdb kept only the in-frame ones, dropping some. The table includes more than 110,000 clones, roughly 92% detected once. The CDR3 length is 14 residues. Germline values: CDR1 MRHNA, CDR2 SNTAGT. V lost 6 bases, J lost 6 bases, and 8 bases stayed unmatched. This receptor was obtained from a man under 40 in good health. This sequence joins TRBV6-4 and TRBJ1-1; 9 bases align to TRBD1. Specimen: blood. The CDR3: CASSRDREESEAFF. The CDR3 DNA reads TGTGCCAGCAGCCGGGACAGGGAGGAGTCTGAAGCTTTCTTT.